The rows below give T cell receptor beta chains drawn from one sample of a study of cytomegalovirus exposure and HLA in healthy donors. Measured with immunoSEQ multiplex PCR; TCRdb has only the in-frame clones, and not every one. Among around 160,000 clones listed, 73% were seen once. Material: PBMCs. The receptors originated from a woman younger than 35 in good health and CMV-seronegative. The CDR3 runs from the conserved cysteine through the conserved F or W. The D gene is left open where the match is weak. Size values are once, few and many counts, or a class for expanded clones, and some rows have none.

abundance	v_gene	j_gene	d_gene	CDR3nt	CDR3aa
once	TRBV5-1	TRBJ2-7	.	TGCGCCAGCAGCACGAGCTCCTACGAGCAGTACTTC	CASSTSSYEQYF
.	TRBV20-1	TRBJ2-2	.	TGCAGTGCTAGAGAGGGGCGGGAGCTGTTTTTT	CSAREGRELFF
.	TRBV15	TRBJ1-2	.	TGTGCCACCAGCAGAGACACAGGGAATGGCTACACCTTC	CATSRDTGNGYTF
few	TRBV12-5	TRBJ2-1	TRBD1	TGTGCTAGTGGAATCCCCCGGGACAGGTACAATGAGCAGTTCTTC	CASGIPRDRYNEQFF
.	TRBV7-2	TRBJ1-6	.	TGTGCCAGCAGCTCCTGGTCGAGGTTTGGGGCTTCACCCCTCCACTTT	CASSSWSRFGASPLHF
few	TRBV19	TRBJ2-3	TRBD1	TGTGCCAGTAGTGGAGGACAGGGGTGGACAGATACGCAGTATTTT	CASSGGQGWTDTQYF
.	TRBV29-1	TRBJ2-5	TRBD1	TGCAGCGTTGATGACCCGGGACAGGGGAGAGAGACCCAGTACTTC	CSVDDPGQGRETQYF
few	TRBV7-8	TRBJ2-5	TRBD1	TGTGCCAGCAGCTTGGCCGGGACAGGGGGCCGAGTTGGGACCCAGTACTTC	CASSLAGTGGRVGTQYF
.	TRBV7-6	TRBJ2-6	.	TGTGCCAGCAGCCTTGAGAGGGCGGGGGCCAACGTCCTGACTTTC	CASSLERAGANVLTF
.	TRBV6-1	TRBJ1-5	.	TGTGCCAGCAGTGAACAGGCTCCATATCAGCCCCAGCATTTT	CASSEQAPYQPQHF
.	TRBV4-2	TRBJ2-7	TRBD1	TGTGCCAGCAGCCAAGCCCCTGGGACAGGGGGCAGCGAGCAGTACTTC	CASSQAPGTGGSEQYF
.	TRBV2	TRBJ2-5	TRBD1	TGTGCCAGCAGTGACCTGGCAGGGGGCGCGGAGACCCAGTACTTC	CASSDLAGGAETQYF
.	TRBV5-1	TRBJ1-2	TRBD1	TGCGCCAGCAGCTTGACTATCCCCAGGACAGGGAGCTATGGCTACACCTTC	CASSLTIPRTGSYGYTF
.	TRBV18	TRBJ1-1	TRBD1	TGTGCCAGCTCAACCGGACAGGGGACTGAAGCTTTCTTT	CASSTGQGTEAFF
few	TRBV5-1	TRBJ2-5	.	TGCGCCAGCAGCTCAAGGGGTGACAGAGTCCAAGAGACCCAGTACTTC	CASSSRGDRVQETQYF
.	TRBV7-2	TRBJ1-5	TRBD1	TGTGCCAGCAGTTGGACAGGGGGCTGGAGCAATCAGCCCCAGCATTTT	CASSWTGGWSNQPQHF
.	TRBV7-7	TRBJ2-2	.	TGTGCTAGCAGCTTATCAAGACTTGGGGAGCTGTTTTTT	CASSLSRLGELFF
.	TRBV28	TRBJ2-4	TRBD2	TGTGCCAGCAGACTCGCCGGGACTAGCGGGGGGGCCGCGGACATTCAGTACTTC	CASRLAGTSGGAADIQYF
.	TRBV7-9	TRBJ2-7	TRBD1	TGTGCCAGCAGCCCCGGACCGGACAGGGGGCTCTACGAGCAGTACTTC	CASSPGPDRGLYEQYF
.	TRBV5-1	TRBJ1-2	TRBD1	TGCGCCAGCAGCTCTGTCGACAGGGATTTTAACCATGGCTACACCTTC	CASSSVDRDFNHGYTF
.	TRBV7-9	TRBJ2-2	.	TGTGCCAGCAGCGACTGGTTGGGGGAGCTGTTTTTT	CASSDWLGELFF
.	TRBV4-2	TRBJ1-6	.	TGTGCCAGCAGCCAAGAAACAGGGCGGATTAATTCACCCCTCCACTTT	CASSQETGRINSPLHF
.	TRBV29-1	TRBJ2-2	.	TGCAGCGTTGTTTCAGGGGCCTACACCGGGGAGCTGTTTTTT	CSVVSGAYTGELFF
.	TRBV27	TRBJ2-5	TRBD2	TGTGCCAGCAGGGGAGCGGGGAAGAGAGAAGAGCAGTACTTC	CASRGAGKREEQYF
.	TRBV14	TRBJ2-2	.	TGTGCCAGCAGCCAAGTTGCCAGATACACCGGGGAGCTGTTTTTT	CASSQVARYTGELFF
.	TRBV7-8	TRBJ1-5	.	TGTGCCAGCAGCTTAGCCCGTGAGAGGGCTCGGAATCAGCCCCAGCATTTT	CASSLARERARNQPQHF
few	TRBV10-3	TRBJ1-6	.	TGTGCCATCAGCAGGAGGGGAGATGGGATGGGACCCCTCCACTTT	CAISRRGDGMGPLHF
.	TRBV19	TRBJ2-1	TRBD1	TGTGCCAGTAGTAGGTCGGGACAGGGCTACAATGAGCAGTTCTTC	CASSRSGQGYNEQFF
.	TRBV5-1	TRBJ1-1	.	TGCGCCAGCAGCTTGGGAGGGCGGGGTGAAGCTTTCTTT	CASSLGGRGEAFF
.	TRBV28	TRBJ1-5	.	TGTGCCAGCAGCTTACAATCGGCGGCGGCCCAGCATTTT	CASSLQSAAAQHF
few	TRBV4-1	TRBJ1-6	.	TGCGCCAGCAGCCAAGATCTTTTTGGGTTGAACAGCCCTTCACCCCTCCACTTT	CASSQDLFGLNSPSPLHF
once	TRBV10-3	TRBJ2-7	.	TGTGCCATCACCTACGGGTACGAGCAGTACTTC	CAITYGYEQYF
.	TRBV18	TRBJ1-5	.	TGTGCCAGCTCCCCAGGACAGCGAGATCAGCCCCAGCATTTT	CASSPGQRDQPQHF